These 19 T cell receptor beta chains came from one sample sequenced in a study of blood T cell repertoires in COVID-19. Only in-frame clones appear in the TCRdb table, and some are missing; sequencing was by immunoSEQ multiplex PCR. This sample has over 150,000 clones, with roughly 86% found just once. Sequenced sample: peripheral blood. The origin of the receptors is a man aged 50-59 years with active or convalescent COVID-19.

The chain uses TRBV6-1 and TRBJ1-5; maybe TRBD1 (5 bases). The V gene's germline CDR1 is MNHNS and CDR2 SASEGT. Trimming left V 3 bases short and J 7 bases short, with 7 bases between. There are 12 residues in the CDR3. The CDR3 nucleotides are TGTGCCAGCAGTGACAGGGTGCAGCCCCAGCATTTT. Translating it yields CASSDRVQPQHF.

CDR3 nucleotide sequence: TGCGCCAGCAACTCCCGGGGGACGACTTATAGCTCCTACAATGAGCAGTTCTTC. Translated: CASNSRGTTYSSYNEQFF. The chain has TRBV5-1 and TRBJ2-1; tentatively, D is TRBD2 (6 bases). The CDR3 length is 18 residues. Trimming shortened V by 6 bases and J by 0 bases, and 22 bases separated the two germline ends. Germline CDR1 reads SGHRS; CDR2 reads YFSETQ.

The DNA of the CDR3 is TGTGCCAGGCCTACCATCAGGGGCGGAACCGGGGAGCTGTTTTTT. Encoded protein: CARPTIRGGTGELFF. The chain joins TRBV5-4 to TRBJ2-2; possibly TRBD1 for D (6 bases). The CDR3 has 15 amino acids. The V and J ends lost 8 bases and 5 bases respectively, with 19 bases between them. Germline CDR1 reads SGHNT; CDR2 reads YYREEE (reference sequence).

The chain's CDR3 is CASSYDSEAFF. The CDR3 DNA is TGTGCCAGCAGTTACGACTCTGAAGCTTTCTTT. This chain uses TRBV6-5 with TRBJ1-1; the D is unclear. V was trimmed by 2 bases and J by 6 bases, leaving 4 bases between them. This CDR3 is built from 11 residues. Germline assignment: CDR1 MNHEY and CDR2 SVGAGI.

The rearrangement uses TRBV12-3 or TRBV12-4 and TRBJ1-1; D gene uncertain. The CDR3 totals 10 residues. V lost 11 bases and J 5 bases, leaving 9 bases between the germline ends. In DNA, the CDR3 is TGTGCCTCGAGAGGGACTGAAGCTTTCTTT. Amino acids: CASRGTEAFF.

J is TRBJ1-5 and V is TRBV6-1; D unresolved. There are 14 residues in the CDR3. The V gene lost 3 bases and the J gene lost 3 bases, with 9 bases spanning the gap. Germline-derived CDR1 and CDR2 are MNHNS and SASEGT. CDR3 nucleotide sequence: TGTGCCAGCAGTGAGAGGAGGCTCAATCAGCCCCAGCATTTT. This gives the protein CASSERRLNQPQHF.

The chain recombines TRBV27 with TRBJ1-2; D ambiguous. The germline V and J ends were trimmed by 3 bases and 6 bases, with 11 bases remaining between them. The CDR3 runs 13 residues. Per germline, CDR1 MNHEY and CDR2 SMNVEV (reference sequence). The CDR3 sequence is CASSFSSLNGYTF. The CDR3 region has the DNA TGTGCCAGCAGTTTTAGTTCTTTAAATGGCTACACCTTC.

The chain employs TRBV10-3 and TRBJ2-1; perhaps TRBD2 as D (5 bases). The CDR3 is 16 amino acids. The V gene's germline CDR1 is ENHRY and CDR2 SYGVKD. The ends were cut back, 3 bases at V and 3 bases at J, with 15 bases in the middle. For the CDR3, the DNA is TGTGCCATCAGTGACCTTCTACTAGTGGTCTACAATGAGCAGTTCTTC. Translating gives CAISDLLLVVYNEQFF.

The chain has TRBV5-4 and TRBJ1-1, with 7 bases aligning to TRBD1. Per the germline V gene, CDR1 is SGHNT and CDR2 is YYREEE (reference sequence). This CDR3 comprises 15 residues. V was pared by 4 bases and J by 1 base, with 7 bases of the junction left unmatched. The CDR3: CASSRRAGGNTEAFF. The DNA of the CDR3 is TGTGCCAGCAGCCGGAGGGCAGGGGGGAACACTGAAGCTTTCTTT.

The rearrangement links TRBV29-1 to TRBJ1-1, with D possibly matching TRBD1 (6 bases). In germline, CDR1 is SQVTM, CDR2 ANQGSEA. The V end was cut by 4 bases, the J end by 4 bases, with 16 bases between. The CDR3 sequence is 14 residues long. Here the CDR3 reads CSVVQVAGATEAFF. Written as DNA, the CDR3 is TGCAGCGTTGTTCAGGTGGCAGGGGCCACTGAAGCTTTCTTT.

V gene TRBV19 combines with J gene TRBJ1-2; the D gene is possibly TRBD1 (5 bases). CDR3 length: 14 amino acids. Trimming removed 6 bases from V and 0 bases from J, with 11 bases in between. CDR1 is LNHDA and CDR2 is SQIVND in the germline V gene (reference sequence). CDR3 DNA: TGTGCCAGTAGCCCAGGGCCAGCTAACTATGGCTACACCTTC. This encodes CASSPGPANYGYTF.

V is TRBV7-8 and J is TRBJ1-3; D is unclear. The CDR3 has 16 amino acids. The germline gives CDR1 SGHVS, CDR2 FQNEAQ. V was pared by 5 bases and J by 0 bases, with 14 bases between. The CDR3 sequence is CASSPRVAPSGNTIYF. The DNA of the CDR3 is TGTGCCAGCAGCCCGAGGGTAGCCCCCTCTGGAAACACCATATATTTT. Variable domain in full (rest from reference TRBV7-8 and TRBJ1-3): GAGVSQSPRYKVAKRGQDVALRCDPISGHVSLFWYQQALGQGPEFLTYFQNEAQLDKSGLPSDRFFAERPEGSVSTLKIQRTQQEDSAVYLCASSPRVAPSGNTIYFGEGSWLTVV.

CDR3 coding DNA: TGTGCCACCAGTGATGTTTTCTTCAATGAGCAGTTCTTC. Protein: CATSDVFFNEQFF. The J gene is TRBJ2-1, the V gene TRBV24-1, with D uncertain. From germline, CDR1 is KGHDR and CDR2 SFDVKD. V gave up 3 bases and J gave up 6 bases, with 8 bases separating them. The CDR3 is made up of 13 amino acids.

This clone showed up just a few times. The chain carries TRBV19 and TRBJ2-7; 10 bases line up with TRBD1. V lost 3 bases, J lost 2 bases, and 1 base stayed unmatched. CDR3 size: 14 residues. The germline CDR1 and CDR2 sequences are LNHDA and SQIVND (reference sequence). CDR3 in amino acids: CASSMTGGPYEQYF. The CDR3 DNA follows: TGTGCCAGTAGTATGACAGGGGGCCCCTACGAGCAGTACTTC. The complete variable domain, with remaining parts taken from reference TRBV19 and TRBJ2-7, reads DGGITQSPKYLFRKEGQNVTLSCEQNLNHDAMYWYRQDPGQGLRLIYYSQIVNDFQKGDIAEGYSVSREKKESFPLTVTSAQKNPTAFYLCASSMTGGPYEQYFGPGTRLTVT.

The chain recombines TRBV18 with TRBJ1-1; the D is unclear. This CDR3 region has 13 residues. Germline V gene data show CDR1 as KGHSH and CDR2 as LQKENI. V lost 2 bases and J 5 bases, leaving 9 bases between the germline ends. CDR3 DNA: TGTGCCAGCTCACCAGCGGCCCTAACTGAAGCTTTCTTT. This sequence encodes CASSPAALTEAFF.

The chain joins TRBV19 to TRBJ2-6; 7 bases are a match to TRBD1. CDR3 length: 17 amino acids. The germline gives CDR1 LNHDA, CDR2 SQIVND (reference sequence). The V segment lost 1 base and the J segment 6 bases; nucleotides outside the gene matches: 9. CDR3 protein: CASSIGTGTLEANVLTF. The CDR3 DNA follows: TGTGCCAGTAGTATAGGGACAGGAACTCTTGAGGCCAACGTCCTGACTTTC.

This rearrangement joins TRBV6-6 to TRBJ1-5, with unresolved D. Trimming removed 0 bases at V and 6 bases at J, with 9 bases between. The germline CDR1 and CDR2 sequences are MNHNY and SVGAGI (reference sequence). The CDR3 consists of 14 residues. CDR3: CASSYSRFGQPQHF. The CDR3 DNA is TGTGCCAGCAGTTACTCACGGTTTGGTCAGCCCCAGCATTTT.

The CDR3 loop is CASSLTGVYNSPLHF. As DNA, the CDR3 is TGTGCCAGCAGTTTGACAGGGGTCTATAATTCACCCCTCCACTTT. The chain combines TRBV5-4 with TRBJ1-6; 8 nucleotides line up with TRBD1. The junction had 4 bases not matched to a gene; V was cut back by 5 bases and J by 3 bases. CDR1 is SGHNT, CDR2 YYREEE, per germline (reference sequence). This CDR3 is built from 15 residues.

J is TRBJ1-1 and V is TRBV29-1; D not certain. CDR1 is SQVTM and CDR2 is ANQGSEA in the germline V gene. CDR3 length: 10 residues. Trimming stripped 7 bases from V and 5 bases from J, with 8 bases between. The CDR3 spells CSGGGTEAFF. In DNA, the CDR3 is TGCAGCGGAGGAGGAACTGAAGCTTTCTTT.